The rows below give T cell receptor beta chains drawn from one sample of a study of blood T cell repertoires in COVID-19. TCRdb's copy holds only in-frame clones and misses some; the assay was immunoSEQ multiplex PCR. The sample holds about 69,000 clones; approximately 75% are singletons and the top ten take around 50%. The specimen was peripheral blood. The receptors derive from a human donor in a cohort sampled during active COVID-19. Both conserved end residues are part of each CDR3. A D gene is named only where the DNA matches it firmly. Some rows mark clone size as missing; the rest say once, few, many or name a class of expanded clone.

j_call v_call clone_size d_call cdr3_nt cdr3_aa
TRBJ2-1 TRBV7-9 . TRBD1 TGTGCCAGCAGCTTTGGGTCAGGGGGCCTATCCTACAATGAGCAGTTCTTC CASSFGSGGLSYNEQFF
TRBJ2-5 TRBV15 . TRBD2 TGTGCCACCAGCGGGGGGGGACTAGCGGGACAAGAGACCCAGTACTTC CATSGGGLAGQETQYF
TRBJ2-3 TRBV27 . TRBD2 TGTGCCAGCAGTTTATTAGCGGGGGCCCTCACAGATACGCAGTATTTT CASSLLAGALTDTQYF
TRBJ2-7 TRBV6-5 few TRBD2 TGTGCCAGCAGCCCCCTTGCGGGAGGTCGGTACGAGCAGTACTTC CASSPLAGGRYEQYF
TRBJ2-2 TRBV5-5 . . TGTGCCAGCAGCCATTCGACAGGCACCGGGGAGCTGTTTTTT CASSHSTGTGELFF
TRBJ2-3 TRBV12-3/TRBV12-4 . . TGTACCAGCAGCCTCCCGGGGGAAGATACGCAGTATTTT CTSSLPGEDTQYF
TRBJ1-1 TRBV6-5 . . TGTGCCAGCAGTTACTCGTACCAGGGCTCTGAAGCTTTCTTT CASSYSYQGSEAFF
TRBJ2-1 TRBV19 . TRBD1 TGTGCCAGTAGCAAAAATGACAGGGCTCCCCACAATGAGCAGTTCTTC CASSKNDRAPHNEQFF
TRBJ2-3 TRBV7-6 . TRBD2 TGTGCCAGCAGCCGATGGACTAGCGGGGGCACAGATACGCAGTATTTT CASSRWTSGGTDTQYF
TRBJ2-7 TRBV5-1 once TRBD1 TGCGCCAGCAGCATAGGGACGGGACAGGCCTCCTCCGAGCAGTACTTC CASSIGTGQASSEQYF
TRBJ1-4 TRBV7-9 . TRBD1 TGTGCCTCCGGACAGGGAAGTGAAAAACTGTTTTTT CASGQGSEKLFF
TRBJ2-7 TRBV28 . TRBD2 TGTGCCACCGGGACTAGCGCTTACTCCTACGAGCAGTACTTC CATGTSAYSYEQYF
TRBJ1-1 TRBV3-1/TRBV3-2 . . TGTGCCAGCAGCCGCCGGTCTAGGGGGGGTGAAGCTTTCTTT CASSRRSRGGEAFF
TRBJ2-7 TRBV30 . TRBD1 TGTGCCTGGAGTGTCAGAGGACAGGGTTACGAGCAGTACTTC CAWSVRGQGYEQYF
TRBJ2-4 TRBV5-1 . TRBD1 TGCGCCAGCAGCTTGGCGGACAGGGGGTTACACATTCAGTACTTC CASSLADRGLHIQYF
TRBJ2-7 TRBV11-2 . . TGTGCCAGCAAGGAGGGAGGAAACTACGAGCAGTACTTC CASKEGGNYEQYF
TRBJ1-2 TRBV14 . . TGTGCCAGCAGCCAAGATCGGGGGGCGCGGAGGGGCTACACCTTC CASSQDRGARRGYTF
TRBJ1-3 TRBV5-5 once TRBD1 TGTGCCAGCAGCTCCGTGACAGGGATCTCTGGAAACACCATATATTTT CASSSVTGISGNTIYF
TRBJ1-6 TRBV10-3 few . TGTGCCATCAGTGAGTGGAGTAATAATTCACCCCTCCACTTT CAISEWSNNSPLHF
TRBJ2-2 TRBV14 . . TGTGCCAGCAGCCTTTTGAACAGCGGGTTAACCGGGGAGCTGTTTTTT CASSLLNSGLTGELFF
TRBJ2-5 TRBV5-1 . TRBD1 TGCGCCAGCAACAGAGGACAGGGGTCGGAAGAGACCCAGTACTTC CASNRGQGSEETQYF
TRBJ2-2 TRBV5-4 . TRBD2 TGTGCCAGCAGCTTCCAGGGAGGGGCCGGGGAGCTGTTTTTT CASSFQGGAGELFF
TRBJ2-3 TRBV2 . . TGTGCCAGCAGTGAAGCGTCGGATACGCAGTATTTT CASSEASDTQYF
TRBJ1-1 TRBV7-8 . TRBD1 TGTGCCAGCAGCCTCCCCGGACAGGGAGGAACTGAAGCTTTCTTT CASSLPGQGGTEAFF
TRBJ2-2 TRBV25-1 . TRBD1 TGTGCCAGCCAGGACAGGGTCGTGACCGGGGAGCTGTTTTTT CASQDRVVTGELFF
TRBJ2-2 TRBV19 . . TGTGCCAGTAGTATGAACCCCGGACAAACCGGGGAGCTGTTTTTT CASSMNPGQTGELFF
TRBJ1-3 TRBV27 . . TGTGCCAGCAGTTTTTCAGGGGCTGGAAACACCATATATTTT CASSFSGAGNTIYF
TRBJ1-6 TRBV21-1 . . TGTGCCAGCAGCAAAATCTGGGACACCAACCGTAGCTCCTATAATTCACCCCTCCACTTT CASSKIWDTNRSSYNSPLHF
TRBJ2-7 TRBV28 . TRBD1 TGTGCCAGCAGCCAACCGGGACAGGGGTCTCACGAGCAGTACTTC CASSQPGQGSHEQYF
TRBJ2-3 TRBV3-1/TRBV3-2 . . TGTGCCAGCAGCCCCTCCCCGGGTGATACGCAGTATTTT CASSPSPGDTQYF
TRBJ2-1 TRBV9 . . TGTGCCAGCAGCGTAGCTACTGGAGGTCTACATGAGCAGTTCTTC CASSVATGGLHEQFF
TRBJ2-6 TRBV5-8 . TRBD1 TGTGCCAGCAGCCAGGGGGACAGGGCGTTCTCTGGGGCCAACGTCCTGACTTTC CASSQGDRAFSGANVLTF
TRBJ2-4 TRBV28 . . TGTGCCAGCACTCCCCATCAGGGGGCCAAAAACATTCAGTACTTC CASTPHQGAKNIQYF
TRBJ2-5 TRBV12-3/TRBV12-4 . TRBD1 TGTGCCAGCAGTTCGGACAGGGGGGCGACCCAGTACTTC CASSSDRGATQYF
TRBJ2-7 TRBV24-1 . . TGTGCCACCCCTCGGGGGGCTCATAATTCCTACGAGCAGTACTTC CATPRGAHNSYEQYF
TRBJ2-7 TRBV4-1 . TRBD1 TGCGCCAGCAGCCCGTGGACAGGGGACGACGAGCAGTACTTC CASSPWTGDDEQYF
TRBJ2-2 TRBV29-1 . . TGCAGCGTTGAAGAGGCTCAGGGTCGAGGGGAGCTGTTTTTT CSVEEAQGRGELFF
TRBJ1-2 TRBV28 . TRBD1 TGTGCCAGCAGCTGGGACAGGGTCGGCTACACCTTC CASSWDRVGYTF
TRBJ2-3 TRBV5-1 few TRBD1 TGCGCCAGCAGAGGGACAGGGAGCCCCACAGATACGCAGTATTTT CASRGTGSPTDTQYF
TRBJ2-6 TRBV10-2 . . TGCGCCAGCAGCCCCGGGACAAACGGGGCCAACGTCCTGACTTTC CASSPGTNGANVLTF
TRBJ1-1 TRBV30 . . TGTGCCTGGAGTGTTGGGCAGGTGGACACTGAAGCTTTCTTT CAWSVGQVDTEAFF
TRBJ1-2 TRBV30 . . TGTGCCTGGAGGGAGCGGGCCGGGGGAAGTTTGGGCTACACCTTC CAWRERAGGSLGYTF
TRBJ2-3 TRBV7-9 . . TGTGCCAGCAGCTTAGGACAGAGCACAGATACGCAGTATTTT CASSLGQSTDTQYF
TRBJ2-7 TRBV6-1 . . TGTGCCAGCAGTGAAATGCCGCTCACATCTTCCCCCTACGAGCAGTACTTC CASSEMPLTSSPYEQYF
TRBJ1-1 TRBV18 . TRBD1 TGTGCCAGCTCACAAACAGGGGACACTGAAGCTTTCTTT CASSQTGDTEAFF
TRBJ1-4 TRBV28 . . TGTGCCAGCAGTCTCGCTAATGAAAAACTGTTTTTT CASSLANEKLFF
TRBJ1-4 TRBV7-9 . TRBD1 TGTGCCAGCAGCTCGGGACAAGGGGGCGAAAAACTGTTTTTT CASSSGQGGEKLFF
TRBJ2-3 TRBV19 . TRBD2 TGTGCCAGTAGATGGAAAGGGGCTAGCGGGGATACAGATACGCAGTATTTT CASRWKGASGDTDTQYF
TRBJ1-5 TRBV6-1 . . TGTGCCAGCAGTGAAGGAAGGAGGGGTGGAGGCAATCAGCCCCAGCATTTT CASSEGRRGGGNQPQHF
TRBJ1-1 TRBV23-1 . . TGCGCCAGCAGTCGGGCCAGGGCTTTCTTT CASSRARAFF
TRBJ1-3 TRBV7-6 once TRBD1 TGTGCCAGCAGCTTAGTAGCAGGGGGCTCTGGAAACACCATATATTTT CASSLVAGGSGNTIYF
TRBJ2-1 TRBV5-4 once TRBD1 TGTGCCAGCAGCTCGAGACAGGGAGAGCAGTTCTTC CASSSRQGEQFF
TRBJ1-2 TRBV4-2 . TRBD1 TGTGCCAGCAGCCAGGGTGGGACAGATCATGGCTACACCTTC CASSQGGTDHGYTF
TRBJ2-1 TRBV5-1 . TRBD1 TGCGCCAGCAGCTTGGCCGGGACAGGGTCATTAGATGAGCAGTTCTTC CASSLAGTGSLDEQFF
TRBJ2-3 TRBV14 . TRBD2 TGTGCCAGCAGCCCCCGGCGGGGAGGGAGCACAGATACGCAGTATTTT CASSPRRGGSTDTQYF
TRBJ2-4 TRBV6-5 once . TGTGCCAGCAGTTATCAGGGGATTCAGTACTTC CASSYQGIQYF
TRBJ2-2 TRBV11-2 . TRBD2 TGTGCCAGCAGCATTCTAGCGGGGGTGGCCACCGGGGAGCTGTTTTTT CASSILAGVATGELFF